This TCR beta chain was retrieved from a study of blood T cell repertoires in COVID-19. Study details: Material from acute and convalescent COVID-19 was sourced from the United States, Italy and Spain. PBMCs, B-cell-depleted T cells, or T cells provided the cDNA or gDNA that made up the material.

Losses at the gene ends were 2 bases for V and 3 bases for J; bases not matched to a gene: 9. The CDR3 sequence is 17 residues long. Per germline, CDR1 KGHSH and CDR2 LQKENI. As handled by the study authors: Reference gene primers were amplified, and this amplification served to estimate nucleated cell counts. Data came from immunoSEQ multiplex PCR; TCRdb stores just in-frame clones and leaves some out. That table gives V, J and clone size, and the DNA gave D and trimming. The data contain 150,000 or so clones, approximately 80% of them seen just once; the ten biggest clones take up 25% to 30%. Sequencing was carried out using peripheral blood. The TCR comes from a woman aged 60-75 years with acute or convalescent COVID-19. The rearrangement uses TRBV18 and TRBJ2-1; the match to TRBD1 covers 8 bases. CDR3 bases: TGTGCCAGCTCACCAGGGCAGGGGGCTTCGATCTACAATGAGCAGTTCTTC. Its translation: CASSPGQGASIYNEQFF. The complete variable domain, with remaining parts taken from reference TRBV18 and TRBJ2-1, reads NAGVMQNPRHLVRRRGQEARLRCSPMKGHSHVYWYRQLPEEGLKFMVYLQKENIIDESGMPKERFSAEFPKEGPSILRIQQVVRGDSAAYFCASSPGQGASIYNEQFFGPGTRLTVL.